Sequencing of this TCR beta chain was carried out in a study of cytomegalovirus exposure and HLA in healthy donors. The study's findings and limits: HLA alleles were associated with fewer than 20,000 TCR beta sequences in a later analysis at 0.05 false discovery rate.

The study ran its PCR with 60 Vbeta and 13 Jbeta primers. Only in-frame clones appear in the TCRdb table, and some are missing; sequencing was by immunoSEQ multiplex PCR. The data show roughly 100,000 clones, 70% to 90% seen once. Germline lookup yields CDR1 SGHDN and CDR2 FVKESK. V dropped 1 base and J dropped 2; count of bases not matched to a gene: 16. This CDR3 has 19 amino acids. With respect to this clone: Antigen specificity is unknown.

This clonotype originated in a woman younger than 35 in good health and CMV-seropositive. The gene calls are TRBV14 and TRBJ1-1; 7 nucleotides match TRBD1. Sequencing input: PBMCs. CDR3 sequence (DNA): TGTGCCAGCAGCCAAGTCAATCTCCGGGACAGTAGATCTAACACTGAAGCTTTCTTT. Residues: CASSQVNLRDSRSNTEAFF.